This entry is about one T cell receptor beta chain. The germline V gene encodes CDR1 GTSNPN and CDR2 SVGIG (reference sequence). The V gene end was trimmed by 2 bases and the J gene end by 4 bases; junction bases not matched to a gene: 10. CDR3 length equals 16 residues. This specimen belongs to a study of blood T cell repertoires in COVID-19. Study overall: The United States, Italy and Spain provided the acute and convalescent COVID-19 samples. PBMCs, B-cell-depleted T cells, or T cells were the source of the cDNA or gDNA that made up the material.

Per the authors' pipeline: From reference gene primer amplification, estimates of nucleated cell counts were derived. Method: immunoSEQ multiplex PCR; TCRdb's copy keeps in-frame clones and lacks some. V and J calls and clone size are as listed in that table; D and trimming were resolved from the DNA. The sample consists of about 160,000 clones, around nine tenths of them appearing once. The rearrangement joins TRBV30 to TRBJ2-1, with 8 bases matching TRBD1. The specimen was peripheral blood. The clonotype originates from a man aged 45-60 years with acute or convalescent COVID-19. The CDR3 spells CAWSLAQGAPYNEQFF. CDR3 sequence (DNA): TGTGCCTGGAGTCTTGCCCAGGGGGCCCCTTACAATGAGCAGTTCTTC.